The source of this T cell receptor beta chain is a study of T cell changes during pregnancy in multiple sclerosis. Libraries were prepared by immunoSEQ multiplex PCR; TCRdb keeps only in-frame clonotypes and omits some of them. The sample includes over 45,000 clones, roughly 92% of them seen just once. With V trimmed by 8 bases and J by 8 bases, 18 bases remained unmatched. The CDR3 runs 16 residues. Germline lookup yields CDR1 SGHTA and CDR2 FQGTGA. This TCR derives from a female donor in good health, enrolled as a control in a pregnancy study. The chain links TRBV7-3 to TRBJ1-2; 9 nucleotides match TRBD1. Sequenced material: peripheral blood, taken in the third trimester of pregnancy. The CDR3 here is CASALGTGLTVGGYTF. The CDR3 DNA sequence: TGTGCCAGCGCCCTGGGGACAGGGCTTACGGTCGGCGGCTACACCTTC.